The 30 T cell receptor beta chains below all came from one sample that was sequenced in a study of blood T cells in healthy people across ages. The use of a sample-barcoded 5' primer and a J-beta primer mix characterized a second PCR of roughly 7 to 11 cycles. TCRdb re-called the 5' RACE reads with MiXCR, one entry per CDR3 protein. This sample has around 1,100,000 distinct CDR3 sequences, with roughly two fifths found just once. Source material: blood. These receptors were obtained from a man between 18 and 29 years old in good health.

This chain uses TRBV9 with TRBJ2-2; 9 nucleotides agree with TRBD2. CDR1 is SGDLS, CDR2 YYNGEE, per germline. CDR3 size: 15 residues. The trim removed 4 bases at V and 5 bases at J, leaving 6 bases unmatched. This chain's CDR3 is CASSRTSATTGELFF. CDR3 sequence (DNA): TGTGCCAGCAGCCGGACTAGCGCAACGACCGGGGAGCTGTTTTTT.

The rearrangement links TRBV20-1 to TRBJ1-5; the D gene is possibly TRBD1 (6 bases). CDR3 length: 14 residues. The germline V gene encodes CDR1 DFQATT and CDR2 SNEGSKA (reference sequence). Trimming removed 6 bases at V and 3 bases at J, with 15 bases between. The CDR3 spells CSAGGDRFNQPQHF. The CDR3 region has the DNA TGCAGTGCAGGCGGTGACAGGTTCAATCAGCCCCAGCATTTT.

Concerning this clonotype: One base separates it from a far larger clone, so it is likely a read error. The J gene is TRBJ2-1, the V gene TRBV25-1; D is unresolved. CDR1 and CDR2 (germline): MGHDK, SYGVNS. The CDR3 runs to 12 residues. The CDR3 DNA reads as TGTGCCGGCAGCCCGGGTGGCAATGAGCAGTTCTTC. Translation gives CAGSPGGNEQFF.

This clonotype was counted only a few times. The chain couples TRBV6-5 to TRBJ1-2; TRBD1 agrees at 7 bases. The germline V gene encodes CDR1 MNHEY and CDR2 SVGAGI. The length of the CDR3 is 15 residues. Trimming took 6 bases from V and 4 from J; bases not matched to a gene: 11. The CDR3 spells CASSAGQRPGYGYTF. The CDR3 DNA is TGTGCCAGCAGCGCGGGACAGCGACCCGGCTATGGCTACACCTTC.

This clonotype was seen only a few times. The genes are TRBV12-3 or TRBV12-4 and TRBJ1-1, with D maybe TRBD1 (6 bases). The length of the CDR3 is 14 residues. V was trimmed by 7 bases and J by 4 bases, leaving 16 bases between them. Here the CDR3 reads CASIRQGGGTEAFF. The CDR3 region has the DNA TGTGCCAGCATCAGGCAGGGAGGGGGCACTGAAGCTTTCTTT.

This clonotype has a handful of counts. The chain couples TRBV5-1 to TRBJ1-1; D might be TRBD1 (6 bases). V was clipped by 2 bases and J by 6 bases, with 20 bases between them. There are 16 residues in the CDR3. Germline V gives CDR1 SGHRS, CDR2 YFSETQ. The CDR3 coding sequence is TGCGCCAGCAGCTTCTTACTGGAAGGGGGACGAGCTGAAGCTTTCTTT. As protein: CASSFLLEGGRAEAFF.

The genes are TRBV7-8 and TRBJ1-2; no firm D call. CDR1 is SGHVS and CDR2 is FQNEAQ in the germline V gene. V was shortened by 5 bases and J by 0 bases, with 10 bases between the two germline ends. This CDR3 has 14 amino acids. CDR3 DNA: TGTGCCAGCAGCATCCTGACCGCTAACTATGGCTACACCTTC. Amino acid sequence: CASSILTANYGYTF.

J is TRBJ2-1 and V is TRBV20-1; D unclear. Per germline, CDR1 DFQATT and CDR2 SNEGSKA (reference sequence). Trimming pared 0 bases from V and 11 bases from J, leaving 8 bases between. The CDR3 contains 11 residues. The CDR3 DNA follows: TGCAGTGCTAGAGATCCAACTAAGCAGTTCTTC. This encodes CSARDPTKQFF.

In this sample, this clonotype turned up a few times. This chain joins TRBV4-3 and TRBJ2-1; 10 bases are shared with TRBD2. Looked up from germline, CDR1 is LGHNA and CDR2 is YSLEER. The junction had 4 bases not matched to a gene; V was cut back by 5 bases and J by 3 bases. The CDR3 extends over 15 amino acids. The CDR3 loop reads CASSEIAGGYNEQFF. CDR3 nucleotides: TGCGCCAGCAGCGAAATAGCGGGGGGCTACAATGAGCAGTTCTTC.

This clonotype was seen once. The chain couples TRBV30 to TRBJ2-3, with TRBD1 as a possible D gene (5 bases). Germline values: CDR1 GTSNPN, CDR2 SVGIG (reference sequence). The CDR3 covers 14 residues. Deletions cut 3 bases from V and 3 bases from J, with 13 bases between. This CDR3 is CAWRIRTRTDTQYF. DNA of the CDR3: TGTGCCTGGAGAATAAGGACAAGGACAGATACGCAGTATTTT.

The table lists this clonotype with a few counts. The chain links TRBV29-1 to TRBJ2-1; 8 bases are shared with TRBD2. CDR1 and CDR2 (germline): SQVTM, ANQGSEA. The CDR3 consists of 12 residues. The CDR3 sequence: CSPGLVNNEQFF. CDR3 sequence (DNA): TGCAGTCCGGGACTAGTGAACAATGAGCAGTTCTTC.

The V and J genes are TRBV7-2 and TRBJ1-5, with a weak D call TRBD1 (5 bases). The ends were cut back, 1 base at V and 7 bases at J, with 17 bases in the middle. Germline CDR1 is SGHTA and CDR2 is FQGNSA. The CDR3 consists of 16 residues. CDR3: CASSLEGPGLTQPQHF. The CDR3 DNA reads TGTGCCAGCAGCTTAGAGGGGCCAGGGCTTACACAGCCCCAGCATTTT.

The rearrangement uses TRBV29-1 and TRBJ2-5; TRBD1 matches at 7 bases. The J segment lost 11 bases and the V segment lost 7 bases, leaving 22 bases of the junction unmatched. Germline V lookup: CDR1 SQVTM, CDR2 ANQGSEA. The CDR3 has 15 amino acids. CDR3 sequence reads: CSALDRQGSVNEQYF. Written as DNA, the CDR3 is TGCAGCGCGCTTGATCGACAGGGTAGCGTGAATGAGCAGTACTTC.

This clonotype has a count of ten or more. The CDR3 coding sequence is TGTGCCAGCAGCTTAGCGTTTAATCAGCCCCAGCATTTT. Encoded protein: CASSLAFNQPQHF. The chain carries TRBV7-8 and TRBJ1-5; D unclear. Germline V CDR1 and CDR2: SGHVS, FQNEAQ. The CDR3 extends over 13 amino acids. V lost 0 bases and J 4 bases, leaving 4 bases between the germline ends.

This clonotype has just a few counts. The rearrangement links TRBV7-2 to TRBJ1-4, with no clear D. V was cut by 5 bases and J by 7 bases, with 17 bases left in between. CDR1 and CDR2 from the germline V gene are SGHTA and FQGNSA. There are 15 residues in the CDR3. The CDR3 sequence is CASSPRLSMGEKLFF. CDR3 bases: TGTGCCAGCAGCCCGCGTTTAAGTATGGGTGAAAAACTGTTTTTT.

This clonotype showed up just once. The J gene is TRBJ2-7, the V gene TRBV7-2; 9 bases agree with TRBD2. With 4 bases clipped from V and 1 base from J, the junction kept 5 bases outside the gene matches. The CDR3 length is 15 residues. Germline CDR1 reads SGHTA; CDR2 reads FQGNSA. The CDR3 sequence: CASSSIAGVSYEQYF. The CDR3 bases are TGTGCCAGCAGCTCCATAGCGGGGGTGTCCTACGAGCAGTACTTC.

The J gene is TRBJ1-1, the V gene TRBV27; D not resolved. Germline CDR1 MNHEY, CDR2 SMNVEV (reference sequence). The CDR3 has 14 amino acids. V shed 4 bases and J shed 1 base, with 10 bases lying between them. CDR3 sequence: CASSSTASNTEAFF. Written as DNA, the CDR3 is TGTGCCAGCAGTTCCACAGCTTCGAACACTGAAGCTTTCTTT.

The table lists this clonotype with a count of one. The chain links TRBV28 to TRBJ1-1; possibly TRBD1 for D (6 bases). Germline V lookup: CDR1 MDHEN, CDR2 SYDVKM. The CDR3 has 13 amino acids. Trimming pared 5 bases from V and 11 bases from J, leaving 18 bases between. CDR3 residues: CASSLTGLRGAFF. In DNA, the CDR3 is TGTGCCAGCAGTCTAACAGGGCTCCGAGGGGCTTTCTTT.

This clonotype has just a few counts. This chain links TRBV12-3 or TRBV12-4 with TRBJ1-2, with 8 bases identical to TRBD1. Trimming took 6 bases from V and 5 from J; bases not matched to a gene: 14. The CDR3 is 16 amino acids. CDR3 nucleotides: TGTGCCAGCAGCCCTACTAGGACAGGGACTTCGTATGGCTACACCTTC. Protein product: CASSPTRTGTSYGYTF.

This rearrangement joins TRBV12-3 or TRBV12-4 to TRBJ2-3; 13 nucleotides line up with TRBD2. V shed 3 bases and J 5 bases; nucleotides not matched to a gene: 8. The CDR3 runs to 17 residues. DNA for the CDR3: TGTGCCAGCAGTTTCCCAACTAGCGGGGGGGCCAAAGATACGCAGTATTTT. The encoded protein is CASSFPTSGGAKDTQYF.

This clonotype was counted a few times. The chain uses TRBV12-1 and TRBJ2-1; TRBD1 is taken as the D call from the table, unchecked against the DNA. TRBV12-1 is termed a pseudogene. The CDR3 spans 15 residues. CDR3 sequence: CASSFVSVPPNEQFF. The DNA of the CDR3 is TGTGCCAGCAGCTTTGTTAGTGTCCCCCCCAATGAGCAGTTCTTC.

In this sample, this clonotype turned up a few times. The chain links TRBV2 to TRBJ2-3; perhaps TRBD1 as D (5 bases). The germline gives CDR1 SNHLY, CDR2 FYNNEI. V lost 4 bases and J 2 bases, leaving 13 bases between the germline ends. The length of the CDR3 is 15 residues. The CDR3 reads CASSGGTNPTDTQYF. The CDR3 nucleotides are TGTGCCAGCAGTGGGGGCACTAACCCCACAGATACGCAGTATTTT.

The V call is TRBV9, the J call TRBJ1-4; 8 bases map to TRBD1. The ends lost 3 bases at V and 3 bases at J; junction bases unmatched: 4. This CDR3 has 15 amino acids. Germline V gives CDR1 SGDLS, CDR2 YYNGEE. The DNA for the CDR3 is TGTGCCAGCAGCGGGACAGGGAGGGCTAATGAAAAACTGTTTTTT. It translates to CASSGTGRANEKLFF.

This clonotype was observed a handful of times. V gene TRBV10-3 combines with J gene TRBJ2-3, with TRBD1 identical over 9 bases. V dropped 10 bases and J dropped 0; count of bases not matched to a gene: 5. The germline V gene has CDR1 ENHRY and CDR2 SYGVKD. This CDR3 is 14 amino acids long. The CDR3 DNA is TGTGCCACCGCGGACAGGGGCAGCACAGATACGCAGTATTTT. This encodes CATADRGSTDTQYF.

The sample holds a few counts of this clonotype. V usage is TRBV12-3 or TRBV12-4 and J usage is TRBJ1-2, with a weak D call TRBD1 (6 bases). V lost 7 bases to trimming and J lost 2 bases, with 11 bases between them. The CDR3 contains 13 residues. CDR3 sequence (DNA): TGTGCCAGCATTCCGGACAGCAACTATGGCTACACCTTC. Residues: CASIPDSNYGYTF.

This sequence joins TRBV9 and TRBJ1-1, with D possibly matching TRBD1 (5 bases). This CDR3 is built from 19 residues. The V gene lost 2 bases and the J gene lost 1 base, with 24 bases spanning the gap. The germline gives CDR1 SGDLS, CDR2 YYNGEE. The CDR3 DNA reads TGTGCCAGCAGCGTCAACCCCGTCGGGGGGGGTTATGGGAACACTGAAGCTTTCTTT. Amino acids: CASSVNPVGGGYGNTEAFF.

V is TRBV10-3 and J is TRBJ1-2, with 8 bases matching TRBD1. V was pared by 5 bases and J by 7 bases, with 6 bases of the junction left unmatched. CDR1 and CDR2 from the germline V gene are ENHRY and SYGVKD. The CDR3 contains 13 residues. In DNA, the CDR3 is TGTGCCATCAGTTCACAGGGGGAGGGTGGCTACACCTTC. Translation gives CAISSQGEGGYTF.

The chain employs TRBV10-3 and TRBJ2-4; 8 nucleotides agree with TRBD2. From germline, CDR1 is ENHRY and CDR2 SYGVKD. This CDR3 is 15 amino acids long. The junction had 4 bases not matched to a gene; V was cut back by 4 bases and J by 2 bases. The CDR3 sequence is CAISGAGETKNIQYF. The CDR3 bases are TGTGCCATCAGTGGAGCGGGGGAAACCAAAAACATTCAGTACTTC.

The chain recombines TRBV29-1 with TRBJ1-2; D is unclear. Germline V gene sequence: CDR1 SQVTM, CDR2 ANQGSEA. This CDR3 region has 12 residues. Trimming took off 6 bases at V and 4 bases at J, with 12 bases between the two ends. Written as DNA, the CDR3 is TGCAGCGTCTATACCTTCGCCTATGGCTACACCTTC. Its translation is CSVYTFAYGYTF.

This clonotype has a count of ten or more. The chain employs TRBV5-1 and TRBJ1-4; D uncertain. CDR3 length equals 15 residues. Trimming pared 4 bases from V and 0 bases from J, leaving 10 bases between. Germline lookup yields CDR1 SGHRS and CDR2 YFSETQ. The CDR3 loop reads CASSPEQATNEKLFF. CDR3 sequence (DNA): TGCGCCAGCAGCCCGGAGCAGGCAACTAATGAAAAACTGTTTTTT. Full variable domain (remainder filled in from reference TRBV5-1 and TRBJ1-4): KAGVTQTPRYLIKTRGQQVTLSCSPISGHRSVSWYQQTPGQGLQFLFEYFSETQRNKGNFPGRFSGRQFSNSRSEMNVSTLELGDSALYLCASSPEQATNEKLFFGSGTQLSVL.